Reported below is one TCR beta chain. Its antigen remains unidentified. This sample was included in a study of CD8 T cells in ankylosing spondylitis. Overall study results and limits: Reactive arthritis synovial fluid and blood were previously reported to contain some motif variants. Reportedly, matched ankylosing spondylitis synovial fluid was significantly enriched for disease-linked clones. One TCR beta motif, made up of about 8 highly homologous variants, appeared characteristic of ankylosing spondylitis blood.

The authors made TCR beta libraries by quantitative 5'-RACE with molecular barcodes. TCRdb re-analysed the 5' RACE reads in MiXCR, keeping a single row per CDR3 protein. Counted here are about 240,000 distinct CDR3 sequences, over 7% occurring once; the ten biggest clones make up around 4.4%. From germline, CDR1 is SGHTA and CDR2 FQGNSA. V was pared by 0 bases and J by 8 bases, with 11 bases between. The CDR3 covers 14 residues. This clonotype originated in a female donor with ankylosing spondylitis or in good health (not recorded which). The rearrangement joins TRBV7-2 to TRBJ1-5; maybe TRBD1 (6 bases). Sequenced sample: blood, either unsorted or a sorted T cell fraction (not recorded which). CDR3: CASSLAGGREPQHF. The CDR3 DNA follows: TGTGCCAGCAGCTTAGCGGGGGGGCGCGAGCCCCAGCATTTT. The full variable domain, completed using reference TRBV7-2 and TRBJ1-5, is GAGVSQSPSNKVTEKGKDVELRCDPISGHTALYWYRQSLGQGLEFLIYFQGNSAPDKSGLPSDRFSAERTGGSVSTLTIQRTQQEDSAVYLCASSLAGGREPQHFGDGTRLSIL.